One sample yielded the 31 T cell receptor beta chains listed below, sequenced in a study of prognosis after radiotherapy for stage I lung cancer. Multiplex PCR, run in two rounds, amplified TCR beta CDR3 from genomic DNA. Primers (each specific to one TRBV or TRBJ gene) were used in first-round PCR. TCRdb analysed the multiplex PCR reads with MiXCR anew, one entry per CDR3 protein. The top ten clones hold about 7.5% of a sample with around 56,000 distinct CDR3 sequences, about 30% of them seen once. The sample in question was PBMCs, obtained before or after stereotactic body radiation therapy (not recorded which). The receptors originated from a donor older than 45 with non-small cell lung cancer.

This clonotype was detected many times. The chain uses TRBV19 and TRBJ2-3; tentative D call: TRBD2 (5 bases). Germline loops: CDR1 LNHDA, CDR2 SQIVND (reference sequence). V lost 3 bases, J lost 7 bases, and 14 bases lay in between. The CDR3 contains 14 residues. The CDR3 here is CASSIDSAQNTQYF. The CDR3 nucleotides read TGTGCCAGTAGTATCGATAGCGCCCAGAATACGCAGTATTTT.

Concerning this clonotype itself: A much more abundant neighbour one base away suggests this may be a read error. The CDR3 spells CASSLTGGSNYGYTF. CDR3 in DNA: TGTGCCAGCAGCCTTACAGGGGGCTCTAACTATGGCTACACCTTC. The chain recombines TRBV7-9 with TRBJ1-2; 9 bases are a match to TRBD1. V was pared by 5 bases and J by 0 bases, with 4 bases of the junction left unmatched. Germline loops: CDR1 SEHNR, CDR2 FQNEAQ (reference sequence). This CDR3 is built from 15 residues.

This clonotype has a count of ten or more. The CDR3 reads CASSRRMNTEAFF. Here the CDR3 DNA reads TGTGCCAGTAGTAGACGGATGAACACTGAAGCTTTCTTT. The chain couples TRBV19 to TRBJ1-1, with D unclear. The CDR3 covers 13 residues. Per germline, CDR1 LNHDA and CDR2 SQIVND (reference sequence). Trimming shortened V by 4 bases and J by 0 bases, and 6 bases separated the two germline ends.

This clonotype was seen at least ten times. CDR3 nucleotide sequence: TGTGCCACCGGACAGGGGGATAACACTGAAGCTTTCTTT. It yields the protein CATGQGDNTEAFF. The chain carries TRBV19 and TRBJ1-1, with 10 bases matching TRBD1. The CDR3 has 13 residues. Germline V lookup: CDR1 LNHDA, CDR2 SQIVND (reference sequence). Trimming cost V 10 bases and J 2 bases; bases outside gene matches: 4. The full variable domain, with the rest looked up from reference TRBV19 and TRBJ1-1, is DGGITQSPKYLFRKEGQNVTLSCEQNLNHDAMYWYRQDPGQGLRLIYYSQIVNDFQKGDIAEGYSVSREKKESFPLTVTSAQKNPTAFYLCATGQGDNTEAFFGQGTRLTVV.

This clonotype has at least ten counts. The chain uses TRBV27 and TRBJ1-6; 7 bases are shared with TRBD1. This CDR3 region has 17 residues. V lost 0 bases to trimming and J lost 7 bases; unmatched junction nucleotides: 9. Germline-derived CDR1 and CDR2 are MNHEY and SMNVEV (reference sequence). The CDR3 nucleotides read TGTGCCAGCAGTTTATCTAGTTGGCGACAGGGAAATTCACCCCTCCACTTT. This gives the protein CASSLSSWRQGNSPLHF.

This clonotype has more than one count but fewer than ten. A far larger clone is only one base removed, so a read error is likely. The J gene is TRBJ2-7, the V gene TRBV6-4; D unclear. V was shortened by 5 bases and J by 1 base, with 6 bases between the two germline ends. The CDR3 is made up of 12 amino acids. CDR1 MRHNA and CDR2 SNTAGT come from the germline V gene. The CDR3 region is CASSSSSYEQYF. For the CDR3, the DNA is TGTGCCAGCAGTTCGTCATCCTACGAGCAGTACTTC.

At least ten counts were recorded for this clonotype. In DNA form, the CDR3 reads TGTGCCTGGAGTGATGAGGGGTCTGGAAACACCATATATTTT. It is translated as CAWSDEGSGNTIYF. The V gene is TRBV30, the J gene TRBJ1-3; weak D call: TRBD1 (5 bases). This CDR3 has 14 amino acids. V was trimmed by 1 base and J by 1 base, leaving 8 bases between them. The germline CDR1 and CDR2 sequences are GTSNPN and SVGIG (reference sequence).

This clonotype was seen repeatedly, ten times or more. This chain links TRBV20-1 with TRBJ1-1; no clear D. The V end was cut by 7 bases, the J end by 8 bases, with 17 bases between. The CDR3 totals 12 residues. The germline V gene has CDR1 DFQATT and CDR2 SNEGSKA (reference sequence). The CDR3 region has the DNA TGCAGTGTTACCGGAGGGTCCCAGGAAGCTTTCTTT. Its translation: CSVTGGSQEAFF.

In its sample, this clonotype was seen many times. The V gene is TRBV10-3, the J gene TRBJ2-7, with 9 bases aligning to TRBD1. The CDR3 loop spans 14 amino acids. CDR1 is ENHRY, CDR2 SYGVKD, per germline. V shed 6 bases, J shed 4 bases, and the junction held 7 bases outside the gene matches. CDR3 loop: CAIRTGQGKYEQYF. In DNA form, the CDR3 reads TGTGCCATCAGGACTGGACAGGGGAAGTACGAGCAGTACTTC.

This clonotype has just a few counts. This chain links TRBV2 with TRBJ1-1; tentatively, D is TRBD1 (6 bases). Trimming left V 7 bases short and J 1 base short, with 13 bases between. CDR3 length equals 14 residues. Germline V gene data show CDR1 as SNHLY and CDR2 as FYNNEI. This chain's CDR3 is CASNLGGPNTEAFF. CDR3 DNA: TGTGCCAGCAACCTGGGGGGCCCGAACACTGAAGCTTTCTTT.

A remark on this clonotype: At one end, the junction sequence differs from germline, possibly due to a read error. The J gene is TRBJ1-1, the V gene TRBV20-1; tentative D call: TRBD1 (6 bases). The germline V gene has CDR1 DFQATT and CDR2 SNEGSKA (reference sequence). This CDR3 region has 16 residues. The CDR3: CSAGDNMGGSDTEAFF. The CDR3 DNA reads as TGCAGTGCTGGAGACAATATGGGGGGCTCCGACACTGAAGCTTTCTTT.

With respect to this clonotype: This likely reflects a read error, since a far larger clone is one base away. The chain recombines TRBV6-4 with TRBJ1-2, with no clear D. There are 16 residues in the CDR3. The V end lost 6 bases, the J end lost 0 bases, and 17 bases lay between the germline ends. Germline lookup yields CDR1 MRHNA and CDR2 SNTAGT. The CDR3 nucleotides read TGTGCCAGCAGCCGACGGGTCCCAGTATCTAACTATGGCTACACCTTC. Its translation is CASSRRVPVSNYGYTF.

This clonotype was found many times. The J gene is TRBJ1-3, the V gene TRBV30; TRBD1 is a possible D gene (5 bases). Germline lookup yields CDR1 GTSNPN and CDR2 SVGIG (reference sequence). Deletions cut 3 bases from V and 6 bases from J, with 12 bases between. The CDR3 has 13 residues. The CDR3 bases are TGTGCCTGGAGAGTCCAGGGAGCAAACACCATATATTTT. It yields the protein CAWRVQGANTIYF.

Worth noting for this clonotype: A much larger clone is a single base away; this may be a read error. The chain joins TRBV7-9 to TRBJ1-4, with D perhaps TRBD1 (5 bases). Looked up from germline, CDR1 is SEHNR and CDR2 is FQNEAQ (reference sequence). Trimming cost V 7 bases and J 8 bases, with 17 bases left between them. This CDR3 has 14 amino acids. The CDR3 nucleotides read TGTGCCAGCACCGGGGCCGGCGAGGAGGAAAAACTGTTTTTT. Protein: CASTGAGEEEKLFF.

This clonotype was found many times. V gene TRBV2 combines with J gene TRBJ1-2; no reliable D call. The V and J ends lost 5 bases and 6 bases respectively, with 10 bases between them. CDR1 is SNHLY, CDR2 FYNNEI, per germline. This CDR3 region has 12 residues. The CDR3 region has the DNA TGTGCCAGCAGTACACCGCCGGATGGCTACACCTTC. Amino acid sequence: CASSTPPDGYTF. The entire variable domain, with the rest obtained from reference TRBV2 and TRBJ1-2, is as follows: EPEVTQTPSHQVTQMGQEVILRCVPISNHLYFYWYRQILGQKVEFLVSFYNNEISEKSEIFDDQFSVERPDGSNFTLKIRSTKLEDSAMYFCASSTPPDGYTFGSGTRLTVV.

This clonotype has at least ten counts. The genes are TRBV20-1 and TRBJ1-4; weak D call: TRBD1 (6 bases). CDR3 size: 13 residues. Germline-derived CDR1 and CDR2 are DFQATT and SNEGSKA (reference sequence). Trimming left V 3 bases short and J 8 bases short, with 13 bases between. This chain's CDR3 is CSASKQGGEKLFF. CDR3 coding DNA: TGCAGTGCTAGCAAACAGGGCGGGGAAAAACTGTTTTTT.

A remark on this clonotype: A read error is the likely source, as a far larger clone sits one nucleotide away. The chain couples TRBV6-4 to TRBJ1-6; perhaps TRBD1 as D (5 bases). The CDR3 length is 14 residues. V was shortened by 9 bases and J by 10 bases, with 19 bases between the two germline ends. Germline lookup yields CDR1 MRHNA and CDR2 SNTAGT. In nucleotides, the CDR3 is TGTGCCAGAAAGAGACTGGGGGGAAGGTCACCCCTCCACTTT. It is translated as CARKRLGGRSPLHF.

At least ten counts were recorded for this clonotype. The V and J genes are TRBV3-1 and TRBJ2-7; 7 nucleotides align to TRBD2. V dropped 3 bases and J dropped 7; count of bases not matched to a gene: 12. The CDR3 extends over 15 amino acids. The germline CDR1 and CDR2 sequences are LGHDT and YNNKEL (reference sequence). This CDR3 is CASSHGATREGEQYF. The CDR3 DNA reads as TGTGCCAGCAGCCACGGAGCAACCAGGGAGGGGGAGCAGTACTTC.

This clonotype has ten or more counts. A clone one base away is much larger, so this may be a read error. This rearrangement joins TRBV6-5 to TRBJ2-7, with 8 bases matching TRBD1. This CDR3 comprises 15 residues. V lost 2 bases, J lost 0 bases, and 3 bases stayed unmatched. CDR1 and CDR2 (germline): MNHEY, SVGAGI. The CDR3 loop reads CASSYQTGVSYEQYF. CDR3 nucleotides: TGTGCCAGCAGTTACCAGACAGGGGTCTCCTACGAGCAGTACTTC.

This clonotype was recorded many times. The chain combines TRBV9 with TRBJ1-1; D call uncertain. The CDR3 contains 15 residues. V was trimmed by 0 bases and J by 7 bases, leaving 16 bases between them. Germline CDR1 SGDLS, CDR2 YYNGEE. The CDR3: CASSVVTAPHGEAFF. The CDR3 DNA sequence: TGTGCCAGCAGCGTAGTTACGGCTCCTCATGGTGAAGCTTTCTTT.

This clonotype was observed many times. This rearrangement joins TRBV6-1 to TRBJ2-1; D is unresolved. The germline V gene has CDR1 MNHNS and CDR2 SASEGT. This CDR3 contains 13 residues. Trimming removed 6 bases at V and 7 bases at J, with 13 bases between. CDR3 bases: TGTGCCAGCAGCCGAGGACCCGGGAATGAGCAGTTCTTC. It translates to CASSRGPGNEQFF.

The V gene is TRBV28, the J gene TRBJ2-2, with D maybe TRBD1 (5 bases). Germline CDR1 reads MDHEN; CDR2 reads SYDVKM. This CDR3 spans 17 amino acids. Trimming pared 4 bases from V and 10 bases from J, leaving 25 bases between. The CDR3, as DNA: TGTGCCAGCAGTTACCCTCAGGACATTCCCTTTGGCGTGGAGCTGTTTTTT. Protein product: CASSYPQDIPFGVELFF.

This clonotype was counted at least ten times. This chain uses TRBV6-1 with TRBJ1-1, with 7 nucleotides matching TRBD1. Germline loops: CDR1 MNHNS, CDR2 SASEGT. V gave up 6 bases and J gave up 4 bases; unmatched junction bases: 8. This CDR3 spans 14 amino acids. The CDR3 reads CASRRGAGGTEAFF. CDR3 nucleotides: TGTGCCAGCAGACGTGGGGCAGGGGGCACTGAAGCTTTCTTT.

Comment on this clonotype: A read error may produce the germline difference seen at one junction end. The genes are TRBV11-2 and TRBJ2-3, with 9 nucleotides matching TRBD2. Germline CDR1 is SGHAT and CDR2 is FQNNGV. The CDR3 has 16 amino acids. CDR3 coding DNA: TGCGCCAGCAGCTTCGTCGGCGGGGGGGCAGTAGATACGCAGTATTTT. Its translation is CASSFVGGGAVDTQYF. Full variable domain (outside the CDR3, taken from reference TRBV11-2 and TRBJ2-3): EAGVAQSPRYKIIEKRQSVAFWCNPISGHATLYWYQQILGQGPKLLIQFQNNGVVDDSQLPKDRFSAERLKGVDSTLKIQPAKLEDSAVYLCASSFVGGGAVDTQYFGPGTRLTVL.

The sample holds many counts of this clonotype. The rearrangement uses TRBV18 and TRBJ1-2; D is possibly TRBD1 (5 bases). The CDR3 sequence is 15 residues long. V gave up 1 base and J gave up 8 bases, with 17 bases separating them. From germline, CDR1 is KGHSH and CDR2 LQKENI. The CDR3 region is CASSPLSGQGNGYTF. CDR3 nucleotide sequence: TGTGCCAGCTCACCACTCAGCGGGCAGGGTAACGGCTACACCTTC.

This clonotype was observed many times. The V and J genes are TRBV7-9 and TRBJ1-1, with unresolved D. The CDR3 is 15 amino acids. Trimming left V 5 bases short and J 1 base short, with 14 bases between. The germline V gene has CDR1 SEHNR and CDR2 FQNEAQ (reference sequence). Here the CDR3 DNA reads TGTGCCAGCAGCCCAGATGGGGTACCGAACACTGAAGCTTTCTTT. It encodes CASSPDGVPNTEAFF.

A note on this clonotype: A single base is all that separates this from a far larger clone, so a read error is likely. The V call is TRBV6-8, the J call TRBJ1-1, with 7 bases lining up with TRBD1. The germline CDR1 and CDR2 sequences are MNHGY and SAAAGT. The V segment lost 2 bases and the J segment 5 bases; nucleotides outside the gene matches: 11. This CDR3 is 16 amino acids long. The CDR3 nucleotides are TGTGCCAGCAGTTACCGGGAGGGGGCGAGGAATACTGAAGCTTTCTTT. Its translation: CASSYREGARNTEAFF.

In the case of this clonotype: The junction departs from the called germline gene at one end, perhaps through a read error. The genes are TRBV19 and TRBJ1-6; D uncertain. Germline CDR1 reads LNHDA; CDR2 reads SQIVND (reference sequence). This CDR3 is 12 amino acids long. CDR3 loop: CASTTQKSPLNF. The CDR3 DNA is TGTGCCAGTACGACACAGAAATCACCCCTCAACTTT.

With regard to this clonotype: A read error is possible here, since a much larger clone lies one base away. The genes are TRBV11-2 and TRBJ2-7; possible D gene TRBD1, 5 bases. The CDR3 is made up of 14 amino acids. Germline CDR1 SGHAT, CDR2 FQNNGV. CDR3 loop: CAGSFIRQTHEQYF. The CDR3 DNA reads TGTGCCGGCAGCTTCATTAGACAGACGCACGAGCAGTACTTC.

This sequence joins TRBV6-2 or TRBV6-3 and TRBJ2-2; D uncertain. The CDR3 is 15 residues long. Germline V gene data show CDR1 as MNHEY and CDR2 as SVGEGT. V lost 7 bases and J 1 base, leaving 13 bases between the germline ends. The CDR3 spells CASNVHVLNTGELFF. Written as DNA, the CDR3 is TGTGCCAGCAATGTTCACGTGCTGAACACCGGGGAGCTGTTTTTT.

This rearrangement joins TRBV5-1 to TRBJ1-5; D uncertain. The CDR3 covers 12 residues. CDR1 and CDR2 (germline): SGHRS, YFSETQ. With 2 bases removed from V and 11 bases from J, the gap between germline ends came to 11 bases. The CDR3 loop is CASSLDQETQHF. DNA of the CDR3: TGCGCCAGCAGCTTAGACCAAGAGACCCAGCATTTT. Filled out from reference TRBV5-1 and TRBJ1-5, the complete variable domain reads KAGVTQTPRYLIKTRGQQVTLSCSPISGHRSVSWYQQTPGQGLQFLFEYFSETQRNKGNFPGRFSGRQFSNSRSEMNVSTLELGDSALYLCASSLDQETQHFGDGTRLSIL.